A selection of T cell receptor beta chains follows, all from one sample in a study of T cells in narcolepsy. Sequenced by immunoSEQ multiplex PCR; TCRdb stores in-frame clones only, minus some. The data show roughly 30,000 clones, with around 80% seen just once and 1.2% held by the top ten. The sample was CD45RA- memory CD4+ T cells from PBMCs. These receptors all come from a human donor with narcolepsy. CDR3s include the opening cysteine and the closing phenylalanine or tryptophan. Each record gives: CDR3 length, D gene, clone size, V gene, J gene, CDR3 DNA, CDR3 protein. The D gene is left open where the match is weak. Only part of the rows carry a size: once, few, many, or a class if the clone is expanded.

14,.,.,TRBV19,TRBJ1-2,TGTGCCAGTAGTCAGGACAGATGGAACTATGGCTACACCTTC,CASSQDRWNYGYTF
16,TRBD2,.,TRBV18,TRBJ2-2,TGTGCCAGCTCACCTCTTCCAGCGGGGGAAACCGGGGAGCTGTTTTTT,CASSPLPAGETGELFF
16,.,.,TRBV19,TRBJ2-7,TGTGCCAGTAGTATTTACGCGCAGGGCCCAAACTACGAGCAGTACTTC,CASSIYAQGPNYEQYF
14,TRBD1,.,TRBV10-3,TRBJ2-7,TGTGCCATCTCGTACCGGGACAGATCCTACGAGCAGTACTTC,CAISYRDRSYEQYF
16,TRBD1,.,TRBV14,TRBJ2-5,TGTGCCAGCAGCCAAGATGACAGGGGCCTCCAAGAGACCCAGTACTTC,CASSQDDRGLQETQYF
15,.,.,TRBV7-9,TRBJ2-2,TGTGCCAGCAGCTTAGGGACAGTCGACACCGGGGAGCTGTTTTTT,CASSLGTVDTGELFF
13,.,few,TRBV7-9,TRBJ2-7,TGTGCCAGCAGCTTAACTCAGGGCTACGAGCAGTACTTC,CASSLTQGYEQYF
14,.,.,TRBV25-1,TRBJ1-4,TGTGCCAGCAGAGAACACCGAGGAGGGGAAAAACTGTTTTTT,CASREHRGGEKLFF
14,.,.,TRBV2,TRBJ2-1,TGTGCCAGCCACACAGGGATTGGCTACAATGAGCAGTTCTTC,CASHTGIGYNEQFF
15,.,.,TRBV6-5,TRBJ1-3,TGTGCCAGCAGTTACCGGGGCCATCTTGGGGACACCATATATTTT,CASSYRGHLGDTIYF
17,.,once,TRBV7-3,TRBJ2-1,TGTGCCAGCAGCTTACGTGGGACGACCGACTCCTACAATGAGCAGTTCTTC,CASSLRGTTDSYNEQFF
15,TRBD2,.,TRBV5-1,TRBJ2-5,TGCGCCAGCAGCGATGGACTAGCGGTTGTGGAGACCCAGTACTTC,CASSDGLAVVETQYF
16,TRBD1,once,TRBV14,TRBJ1-1,TGTGCCAGCAGCCAGGGACAGATACTTTTGAACACTGAAGCTTTCTTT,CASSQGQILLNTEAFF
13,.,few,TRBV4-1,TRBJ1-2,TGCGCCAGCAGCCAAGAATCTTCCGATGGCTACACCTTC,CASSQESSDGYTF
18,TRBD2,once,TRBV4-1,TRBJ2-7,TGCGCCAGCAGCCTCGGTAGCGGGAAAATCGGTGGAGCCTACGAGCAGTACTTC,CASSLGSGKIGGAYEQYF
14,.,few,TRBV11-2,TRBJ2-2,TGTGCCAGCAGCTTATCTTGGAGCCCCGGGGAGCTGTTTTTT,CASSLSWSPGELFF
15,TRBD1,.,TRBV19,TRBJ1-4,TGTGCCAGCACAGTGACAGGGGGCGTAGGTGAAAAACTGTTTTTT,CASTVTGGVGEKLFF
13,.,once,TRBV7-2,TRBJ1-1,TGTGCCAGCAGCTTAGGGGACATGGGTAGGTCTCTCTTT,CASSLGDMGRSLF
14,.,once,TRBV19,TRBJ1-2,TGTGCCAGTAGTACTCAAGGGGATATCTATGGCTACACCTTC,CASSTQGDIYGYTF
11,.,.,TRBV20-1,TRBJ2-7,TGCAGTGCTAGGGTCAAGATGGAGCAGTACTTC,CSARVKMEQYF
16,TRBD1,.,TRBV5-4,TRBJ1-1,TGTGCCAGCAGCGTGGGGGCACAGGGGGTTGACACTGAAGCTTTCTTT,CASSVGAQGVDTEAFF
15,.,.,TRBV4-1,TRBJ1-2,TGCGCCAGCAGCCAAGATGCCCCCGGGAACTATGGCTACACCTTC,CASSQDAPGNYGYTF
17,.,.,TRBV5-6,TRBJ2-1,TGTGCCAGCAGCTCCGGCCGACTGGGTGGGTCCTACAATGAGCAGTTCTTC,CASSSGRLGGSYNEQFF
14,.,.,TRBV6-1,TRBJ1-2,TGTGCCAGCACCGACGGGGGTCAGAACTATGGCTACACCTTC,CASTDGGQNYGYTF
14,.,.,TRBV14,TRBJ1-1,TGTGCCAGCAGCCAAGGGACGGCGAACACTGAAGCTTTCTTT,CASSQGTANTEAFF
14,.,.,TRBV7-8,TRBJ2-7,TGTGCCAGCAGCTTAGCGGGAGATGGATACGAGCAGTACTTC,CASSLAGDGYEQYF
13,.,.,TRBV18,TRBJ2-5,TGTGCCAGCTCACCACCAGGGGGAGAGACCCAGTACTTC,CASSPPGGETQYF
14,.,once,TRBV30,TRBJ1-5,TGTGCCTGGAGTGACGGACAGAGCAATCAGCCCCAGCATTTT,CAWSDGQSNQPQHF
15,.,once,TRBV5-1,TRBJ2-3,TGCGCCAGCAGCTTGACCGACCCTGGCACAGATACGCAGTATTTT,CASSLTDPGTDTQYF
13,.,.,TRBV19,TRBJ1-1,TGTGCCAGTAGTAGCAGGGCGAACACTGAAGCTTTCTTT,CASSSRANTEAFF
13,TRBD2,.,TRBV2,TRBJ2-1,TGTGCCAGCAGTATGGGACTAGCGGGGGAGCAGTTCTTC,CASSMGLAGEQFF
17,.,medium-sized,TRBV5-4,TRBJ2-1,TGTGCCAGCAGCCTTCCAACGACTCTTGGGAAGTGGTATGAGCAGTTCTTC,CASSLPTTLGKWYEQFF
14,TRBD2,.,TRBV30,TRBJ2-3,TGTGCCTGGAGGCGGGAGGGCCCCGCAGATACGCAGTATTTT,CAWRREGPADTQYF
16,TRBD2,.,TRBV6-4,TRBJ2-2,TGTGCCAGCAGTTCCGCTAGCGGGAGGAACACCGGGGAGCTGTTTTTT,CASSSASGRNTGELFF
15,.,once,TRBV7-2,TRBJ2-5,TGTGCCAGCAGCTTAACGAGCTTTTACCAAGAGACCCAGTACTTC,CASSLTSFYQETQYF
11,.,.,TRBV20-1,TRBJ2-5,TGCAGTGAAAGGGACGGTGAGACCCAGTACTTC,CSERDGETQYF
15,.,.,TRBV15,TRBJ1-1,TGTGCCACCAGCAGAGAGGGCAGGGTGAACACTGAAGCTTTCTTT,CATSREGRVNTEAFF
13,.,.,TRBV11-2,TRBJ2-2,TGTGCCAGCAGATCAGGTTACACCGGGGAGCTGTTTTTT,CASRSGYTGELFF
14,.,few,TRBV28,TRBJ2-7,TGTGCCAGCCTTCAGGCAGGCAACTCCTACGAGCAGTACTTC,CASLQAGNSYEQYF
15,.,.,TRBV2,TRBJ2-5,TGTGCCAGCACGTGGACTGGAGAGGTTCAAGAGACCCAGTACTTC,CASTWTGEVQETQYF
17,TRBD1,.,TRBV7-9,TRBJ2-1,TGTGCCAGCAGCTTTTGGCCCCTGACCGGGACAGACAATGAGCAGTTCTTC,CASSFWPLTGTDNEQFF